This T cell receptor (beta chain) was captured in a study of T cell repertoires in ileal Crohn's disease. At the level of the study: About half received postoperative treatment, about ten with thiopurines and about 20 anti-TNF.

TCRdb keeps only in-frame clones here, not all; method: immunoSEQ multiplex PCR. The sample yields some 5,400 clones, around three quarters seen once. Regarding time point: proximal margin of the surgical specimen (macroscopically non-inflamed). Source material: ileal tissue. The TCR comes from an adult with Crohn's disease.

The CDR3 is CASSPTSSGANVLTF. CDR3 sequence (DNA): TGTGCCAGCAGCCCTACGAGCTCTGGGGCCAACGTCCTGACTTTC. The chain employs TRBV21-1 and TRBJ2-6; TRBD2 reflects the table's D call only, with no check against the DNA. TRBV21-1 is marked as a pseudogene. This CDR3 has 15 residues.